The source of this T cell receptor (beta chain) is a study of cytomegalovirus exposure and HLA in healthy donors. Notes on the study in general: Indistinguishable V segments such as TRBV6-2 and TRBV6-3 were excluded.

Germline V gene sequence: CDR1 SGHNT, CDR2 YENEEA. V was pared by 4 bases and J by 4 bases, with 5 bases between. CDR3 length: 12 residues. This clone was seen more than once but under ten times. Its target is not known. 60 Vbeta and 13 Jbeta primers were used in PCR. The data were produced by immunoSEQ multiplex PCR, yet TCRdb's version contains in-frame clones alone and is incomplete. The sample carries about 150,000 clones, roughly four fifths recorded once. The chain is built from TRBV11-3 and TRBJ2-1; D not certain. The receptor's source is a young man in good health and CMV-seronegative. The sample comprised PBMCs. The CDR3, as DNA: TGTGCCAGCAGCTCAACTTACAATGAGCAGTTCTTC. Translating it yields CASSSTYNEQFF.